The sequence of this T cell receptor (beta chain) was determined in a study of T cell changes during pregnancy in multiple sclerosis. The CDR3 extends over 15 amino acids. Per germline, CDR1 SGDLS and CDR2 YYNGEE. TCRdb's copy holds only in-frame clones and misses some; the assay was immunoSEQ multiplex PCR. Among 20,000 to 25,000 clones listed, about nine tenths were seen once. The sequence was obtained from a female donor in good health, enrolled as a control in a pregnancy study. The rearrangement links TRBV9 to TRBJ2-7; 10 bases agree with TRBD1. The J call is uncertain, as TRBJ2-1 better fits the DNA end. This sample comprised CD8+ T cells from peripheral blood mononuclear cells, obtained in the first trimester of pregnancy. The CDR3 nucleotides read TGTGCCAGCAGCTCCTCCGGGACAGGGGAGAATGAGCAGTTCTTC. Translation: CASSSSGTGENEQFF.